This TCR beta chain was sequenced during a study of blood T cells in healthy people across ages. The CDR3 sequence is 13 residues long. Trimming removed 5 bases from V and 3 bases from J, with 10 bases in between. Regarding this clonotype: The antigen is undetermined.

General study findings and limits: In these data, TCR beta diversity tracked strongly with naive T cell percentage.

Together with a sample-barcoded 5' primer, a J-beta primer mix was included in a second PCR lasting 7 to 11 cycles. Each CDR3 protein is one row after TCRdb ran MiXCR on the 5' RACE reads. There are some 370,000 distinct CDR3 sequences in the sample; 45% to 65% occur only once, and 45% to 60% lies in the top ten. The chain combines TRBV12-3 or TRBV12-4 with TRBJ2-5; D uncertain. Sequencing was carried out using blood. The sequence was collected from a man in his 60s in good health. CDR3 nucleotide sequence: TGTGCCAGCAGTGCGAAGGGAAAAGAGACCCAGTACTTC. This translates into CASSAKGKETQYF.